The sequence of this T cell receptor beta chain was determined in a study of blood T cell repertoires in COVID-19. Overall study: The origin of the acute and convalescent COVID-19 samples was the United States, Italy and Spain. T cells, B-cell-depleted T cells, or PBMCs supplied cDNA or gDNA.

In the original workflow: Nucleated cell number was recorded as an estimate derived from reference gene primer amplification. Method: immunoSEQ multiplex PCR; TCRdb's copy keeps in-frame clones and lacks some. The DNA was the basis for D and trimming; V, J and clone size are from that table. The sample carries some 140,000 clones, about 88% recorded once. CDR1 SGDLS and CDR2 YYNGEE come from the germline V gene. V lost 0 bases and J 5 bases, leaving 11 bases between the germline ends. This CDR3 contains 14 residues. This chain connects TRBV9 to TRBJ2-5; perhaps TRBD1 as D (6 bases). Sequenced sample: peripheral blood. The sequence came from a woman aged 80 or older with acute or convalescent COVID-19. DNA for the CDR3: TGTGCCAGCAGCGTAGGCACAGGGTTGGAGACCCAGTACTTC. As protein: CASSVGTGLETQYF.